The entry below describes one T cell receptor beta chain. This clonotype turned up a few times. What this receptor recognizes is not known. No qualities accompany the bases; no much larger clone lies one base away. The data were obtained in a study of early T cells in non-severe SARS-CoV-2 infection listed by TCRdb under 2021. About the study as a whole: Because TCR sequencing relied on bulk RNA taken from unsorted whole blood, pairing of alpha and beta chains was not possible.

Set within a cohort of healthcare workers in London, UK, this nested case-control study involved weekly PCR testing of nasopharyngeal swabs along with blood sampling. Between 23 and 31 March 2020, the week of the UK lockdown, healthcare workers were enrolled and then followed up weekly for as long as 16 weeks. The library was built by means of 5' RACE. This sample was sequenced with a NextSeq 500. In the TCR library protocol, unique molecular identifiers were attached to individual cDNA molecules to correct for PCR bias and sequencing error. Sequencing covered both TCR alpha and beta chains, and within each sample the abundances of alpha and beta sequences were tightly co-correlated. In the authors' own workflow: Decombinator V4 was used to annotate TCR sequences for V gene, J gene and CDR3. Expanded TCRs were defined as changing significantly between any two time points under a Poisson model with p below 0.0001. TCR abundances were normalised to the total number of TCRs sequenced in each sample and reported as counts per million. TRAV1-2 paired with TRAJ12, TRAJ20 or TRAJ33 defined MAIT TCRs, while TRAV10 paired with TRAJ18 defined iNKT TCRs. A search of VDJdb, accessed on 1 November 2021, was run for TCRs annotated to CMV, EBV and SARS-CoV-2, with TCRs annotated for multiple antigens excluded. Using fastp trimming at Q25 and MiXCR clonotype assembly, TCRdb reanalyzed the public sequencing data and kept in-frame beta chains. Each record represents a unique CDR3 protein, reported with the most common genes and DNA among its rows. TCRdb, not the authors, supplied the V and J calls. The sample records about 77,000 distinct CDR3 sequences, more than 10% of which are singletons. The ten largest clones take up 15% of the sample.

What the authors observed across the whole study: VDJdb matching was skewed toward anti-spike CD8 responses, so virus-specific expansions were likely underestimated and private and CD4 specificities were missed.

The CDR3 measures 14 amino acids from cysteine to phenylalanine. Here the CDR3 DNA is all that survives: 42 bases in frame from base 1. For CDR1 and CDR2, the germline V gene (reference sequence) lists DFQATT and SNEGSKA. Trimming takes 3 bases from V and 6 bases from J, and the germline ends sit 15 bases apart. The clonotype comes from an adult who was a healthcare worker with PCR-confirmed SARS-CoV-2 infection or an uninfected control (not recorded which). The donor label of this sample is uncertain. The chain was built from TRBV20-1 and TRBJ1-5; TRBD1 is a possible D gene, resting on 5 matching bases. The material was whole blood, obtained at baseline. The sequence in DNA is TGCAGTGCTAGGGGGAGCAGGGCGGGTCAGCCCCAGCATTTT. Its coded protein is CSARGSRAGQPQHF.